This T cell receptor (beta chain) stems from a study of graft-versus-host responses after intestinal transplantation. General study results and limits: Allografts of patients with graft-donor T cell macrochimerism showed high graft-versus-host to host-versus-graft clone ratios. Recipient marrow harbored GvH clones, some of which surfaced first in ileum or blood.

TCRdb keeps only in-frame clones here, not all; method: immunoSEQ multiplex PCR. The data hold about 100,000 clones, with roughly 87% observed a single time. Comment on this clone: Antigen specificity is unknown.

The germline gives CDR1 GTSNPN, CDR2 SVGIG (reference sequence). V lost 7 bases to trimming and J lost 3 bases; unmatched junction nucleotides: 5. CDR3 length equals 13 residues. The rearrangement uses TRBV30 and TRBJ2-7; 11 bases are shared with TRBD1. Here the sequenced sample was unstimulated CD4+ T cells sorted from spleen or lymph node cells, taken before transplant. This clonotype originated in a human donor who was the organ donor for an intestinal transplant. Here the CDR3 DNA reads TGTGCCTCCTGGACAGGGGGCCTCTACGAGCAGTACTTC. Residues: CASWTGGLYEQYF.